In its sample, the clone carrying this TCR beta chain was seen a few times. The target antigen is unknown. Every one of the donors was a healthy Caucasian. The data were obtained in a study of identical twins. Findings and caveats of the study: Cord blood beta clonotypes present at high abundance carried fewer insertions; no such pattern appeared in memory repertoires.

A universal primer site was created by template switching, with the cDNA bearing unique molecular identifiers. TCRdb re-analysed the 5' RACE reads in MiXCR, keeping a single row per CDR3 protein. Of fewer than 900,000 distinct CDR3 sequences in the sample, roughly 18% were seen once. This sample also belongs to another study, concerning T cells expressing NK-cell markers. According to that study: CD3+CD56+NKG2C+, CD3+CD56+NKG2C- and CD3+CD56-NKG2C+ T cells, once sorted, supplied the TCR beta repertoires.

The sequence derives from a woman between 18 and 29 years old in good health. Material for sequencing was PBMCs.

CDR3 loop: CASSWGPWTRVYEQYF. The CDR3 region has the DNA TGCGCCAGCAGCTGGGGGCCCTGGACCCGCGTCTACGAGCAGTACTTC. This chain connects TRBV5-1 to TRBJ2-7, with D possibly being TRBD1 (6 bases). V was shortened by 3 bases and J by 3 bases, with 19 bases between the two germline ends. This CDR3 is 16 amino acids long. Germline assignment: CDR1 SGHRS and CDR2 YFSETQ.